These 15 T cell receptor beta chains originate from one sample sequenced in a study of tumor-infiltrating lymphocytes in primary liver carcinoma. The authors took blood RNA from unsorted whole blood and also extracted germline DNA. Starting material of roughly 0.45 ug total RNA yielded TCR beta cDNA via a constant-region primer. Three rounds of nested multiplex PCR with slightly modified ARM-PCR produced TCR beta libraries. Amplification in the first two PCR rounds was performed using TRBV1-TRBV30 forward primers and a C-beta reverse primer for approximately 10 cycles each. A single record per CDR3 protein comes from TCRdb applying MiXCR to the multiplex PCR reads. The sample includes more than 150,000 distinct CDR3 sequences, roughly 60% of them seen just once. What was sequenced was peripheral blood. These receptor sequences come from a man aged 40-49 years with primary liver carcinoma and hepatitis B virus infection.

The chain employs TRBV5-7 and TRBJ2-1; 8 bases align to TRBD2. TRBV5-7 is classed as an ORF, of uncertain function. J lost 8 bases, V lost 4 bases, and 20 bases had no gene match. The CDR3 consists of 18 residues. The CDR3 is CASSTRTSRRARGDEQFF. As DNA, the CDR3 is TGTGCCAGCAGCACCAGGACTAGCAGGAGGGCCAGGGGCGATGAGCAGTTCTTC.

This clonotype showed up just a few times. V usage is TRBV6-5 and J usage is TRBJ1-3, with no clear D. This CDR3 has 14 residues. CDR1 and CDR2 from the germline V gene are MNHEY and SVGAGI. The V and J ends lost 4 bases and 4 bases respectively, with 11 bases between them. The CDR3 region is CASSSIKIGNTIYF. CDR3 sequence (DNA): TGTGCCAGCAGTTCCATCAAGATCGGAAACACCATATATTTT.

This sequence joins TRBV10-2 and TRBJ1-5, with D possibly being TRBD1 (5 bases). The CDR3 has 15 amino acids. V dropped 7 bases and J dropped 7 bases, with 20 bases sitting between them. The germline CDR1 and CDR2 sequences are WSHSY and SAAADI. CDR3 loop: CASTPDGAGNQPQHF. The CDR3 region has the DNA TGCGCCAGCACCCCCGACGGAGCAGGGAACCAGCCCCAGCATTTT.

V and J are TRBV6-1 and TRBJ2-2; 10 bases align to TRBD2. CDR1 is MNHNS, CDR2 SASEGT, per germline. CDR3 size: 16 residues. The junction had 6 bases not matched to a gene; V was cut back by 2 bases and J by 6 bases. The DNA for the CDR3 is TGTGCCAGCAGTGAATGGCTAGCGGGAGCGCCCGGGGAGCTGTTTTTT. Protein product: CASSEWLAGAPGELFF.

The genes are TRBV5-1 and TRBJ2-1; 7 nucleotides align to TRBD2. The germline V gene has CDR1 SGHRS and CDR2 YFSETQ. The junction had 5 bases not matched to a gene; V was cut back by 0 bases and J by 5 bases. This CDR3 region has 15 residues. The DNA for the CDR3 is TGCGCCAGCAGCTTGGTTAGCGGGCAAGACAATGAGCAGTTCTTC. Residues: CASSLVSGQDNEQFF.

With regard to this clonotype: Germline and junction disagree at one end, which may indicate a read error. The chain carries TRBV30 and TRBJ2-7, with D possibly matching TRBD1 (5 bases). CDR1 is GTSNPN, CDR2 SVGIG, per germline (reference sequence). The CDR3 is 13 residues long. The CDR3 here is CAWIRTPHYERYF. CDR3 sequence (DNA): TGTGCCTGGATCCGGACACCCCACTACGAGCGGTACTTC.

With regard to this clonotype: An end of the junction does not agree with germline; a read error may underlie this. This chain links TRBV11-2 with TRBJ1-1; no reliable D call. This CDR3 has 13 amino acids. The germline V gene encodes CDR1 SGHAT and CDR2 FQNNGV. As DNA, the CDR3 is TGTGCCAGCAGCTTAGGAGAGAACACTGAAACTTCCTTT. Protein product: CASSLGENTETSF.

Notes on this clonotype: One end of the junction varies from germline; a read error may be responsible. This chain joins TRBV11-2 and TRBJ2-7; tentatively, D is TRBD1 (5 bases). In germline, CDR1 is SGHAT, CDR2 FQNNGV. The CDR3 is made up of 15 amino acids. The CDR3 loop reads CAGSLIQGRDYEQYF. In nucleotides, the CDR3 is TGTGCCGGCAGCTTAATCCAGGGCCGCGACTACGAGCAGTACTTC.

On this clonotype: At one boundary the junction diverges from the germline segment, which might be a read error. This chain uses TRBV29-1 with TRBJ2-1; TRBD2 matches 11 bases. From germline, CDR1 is SQVTM and CDR2 ANQGSEA. The CDR3 is 16 residues long. For the CDR3, the DNA is TGCAGTGTTGAACCCCTGACTAGCGGGACCTACAATGAGCGGTTCTTC. Translation: CSVEPLTSGTYNERFF.

There are many counts of this clonotype. The gene calls are TRBV13 and TRBJ2-1; TRBD1 aligns across 7 bases. V lost 2 bases to trimming and J lost 2 bases; unmatched junction nucleotides: 6. Germline CDR1 PRHDT, CDR2 FYEKMQ (reference sequence). The length of the CDR3 is 16 residues. The CDR3 here is CASSLPTGDPYNEQFF. CDR3 nucleotides: TGTGCCAGCAGCTTACCCACAGGGGACCCCTACAATGAGCAGTTCTTC.

Worth noting for this clonotype: The junction shows a germline mismatch at one end, possibly a read error. The rearrangement joins TRBV11-2 to TRBJ2-1, with 12 nucleotides matching TRBD2. Per the germline V gene, CDR1 is SGHAT and CDR2 is FQNNGV. The CDR3 runs to 16 residues. CDR3 bases: TGTGCCAGGAGCTTCCGACTAGCGGGAGATTTCGATGAGCAGTTCTTC. It translates to CARSFRLAGDFDEQFF.

This clonotype has a handful of counts. V and J are TRBV12-3 or TRBV12-4 and TRBJ2-2; 11 bases align to TRBD2. J was trimmed by 4 bases and V by 6 bases; bases with no gene match: 7. The CDR3 runs to 16 residues. Here the CDR3 DNA reads TGTGCCAGCAGATTACTAGCGGGAGCGTCCACCGGGGAGCTGTTTTTT. It codes for CASRLLAGASTGELFF.

To note about this clonotype: A read error is likely, as this CDR3 ends without the conserved phenylalanine or tryptophan. The chain has TRBV11-2 and TRBJ2-7; D is tentatively TRBD1 or TRBD2 (5 bases each). The V gene lost 5 bases and the J gene lost 2 bases, with 13 bases spanning the gap. Germline loops: CDR1 SGHAT, CDR2 FQNNGV. There are 14 residues in the CDR3. The CDR3 reads CASSAGTGPYEQYS. CDR3 in DNA: TGTGCCAGCAGCGCCGGGACGGGCCCCTACGAGCAGTACTCC.

This clonotype is a singleton in its sample. The chain is built from TRBV6-1 and TRBJ2-6; no reliable D call. Deletions cut 2 bases from V and 0 bases from J, with 5 bases between. The CDR3 totals 15 residues. The V gene's germline CDR1 is MNHNS and CDR2 SASEGT. The CDR3 DNA sequence: TGTGCCAGCAGTGAACGCAGCTCTGGGGCCAACGTCCTGACTTTC. This sequence encodes CASSERSSGANVLTF.

This CDR3 is CASSLPILLSEQYF. CDR3 nucleotide sequence: TGTGCCAGCAGCTTACCTATCCTTTTGAGCGAGCAGTACTTC. The chain recombines TRBV11-2 with TRBJ2-7; no definite D call. V lost 2 bases to trimming and J lost 6 bases, with 14 bases between them. CDR3 length: 14 amino acids. The germline gives CDR1 SGHAT, CDR2 FQNNGV. The full variable domain, completed using reference TRBV11-2 and TRBJ2-7, is EAGVAQSPRYKIIEKRQSVAFWCNPISGHATLYWYQQILGQGPKLLIQFQNNGVVDDSQLPKDRFSAERLKGVDSTLKIQPAKLEDSAVYLCASSLPILLSEQYFGPGTRLTVT.